The sequence of this T cell receptor (beta chain) was determined in a study of T cell repertoires in cytomegalovirus infection. Study as a whole: It can be stated that public TCR beta signatures indicated CMV infection as well as a matching HLA type. Points from the study as a whole: Across the ex vivo response, the dominant clonotypes were HLA-C-restricted CMV-specific TCR beta clonotypes.

Regarding this clonotype: Its antigen is unidentified.

TCRdb re-analysed the reads in MiXCR, keeping a single row per CDR3 protein. The table records approximately 110,000 distinct CDR3 sequences, 9.5% to 13% of them present only once. This clonotype was obtained from a human donor in good health (CMV status not recorded). Some clones in this sample may be carry-over from other donors' samples. The sample comprised PBMCs, sequenced either directly or after in vitro stimulation (not recorded which).

Here the CDR3 reads CASSVTANEQFF. CDR3 coding DNA: TGTGCCAGCAGTGTCACCGCTAATGAGCAGTTCTTC. The rearrangement uses TRBV2 and TRBJ2-1; no firm D call. CDR1 SNHLY and CDR2 FYNNEI come from the germline V gene. The length of the CDR3 is 12 residues. Deletions cut 4 bases from V and 7 bases from J, with 8 bases between. Complete variable domain (other parts from reference TRBV2 and TRBJ2-1): EPEVTQTPSHQVTQMGQEVILRCVPISNHLYFYWYRQILGQKVEFLVSFYNNEISEKSEIFDDQFSVERPDGSNFTLKIRSTKLEDSAMYFCASSVTANEQFFGPGTRLTVL.